The entry that follows covers one TCR beta chain sequence. Its antigen is undetermined. This CDR3 has 15 residues. The germline gives CDR1 SGHRS, CDR2 YFSETQ. The V end was cut by 2 bases, the J end by 0 bases, with 11 bases between. The data belong to a study of T-cell memory formation after mild COVID-19. Study in general: Largely donor-specific TCR clusters were found. The study, taken as a whole, reports: There were some responding clones in pre-infection memory, which suggested that cross-reactive memory had joined. Contracting clones, day 15 to 85, had balanced CD4/CD8, and later expanders favored CD4+.

A 5'RACE reaction primed in the constant segment made cDNA libraries of TCR alpha and TCR beta, and these carried sample barcodes and UMIs. TCRdb reanalysed the 5' RACE reads using MiXCR and keeps one entry per CDR3 protein. Among a few hundred thousand distinct CDR3 sequences listed, roughly a fifth were seen once. Sequencing was carried out using PBMCs or a T cell subset sorted from them (not recorded which). This chain links TRBV5-1 with TRBJ1-1; D is perhaps TRBD1 (5 bases). The receptor was isolated from a man between 18 and 29 years old who had mild COVID-19 (a few samples of this study predate the infection). Cell type and time point are not known. CDR3 loop: CASSFGQGMNTEAFF. The CDR3 coding sequence is TGCGCCAGCAGCTTCGGGCAGGGAATGAACACTGAAGCTTTCTTT.